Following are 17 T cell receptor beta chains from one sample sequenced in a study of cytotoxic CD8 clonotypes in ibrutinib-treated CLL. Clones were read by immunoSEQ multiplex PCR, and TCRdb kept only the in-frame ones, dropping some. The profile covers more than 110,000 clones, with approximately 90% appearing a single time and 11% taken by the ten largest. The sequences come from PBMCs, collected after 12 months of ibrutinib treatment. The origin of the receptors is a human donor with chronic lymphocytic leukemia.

Here the CDR3 reads CASSFGGPQTETQYF. The CDR3 DNA is TGTGCCAGCAGTTTTGGAGGCCCCCAGACGGAGACCCAGTACTTC. The chain has TRBV27 and TRBJ2-5; a weak D match, TRBD2 (5 bases). V was trimmed by 3 bases and J by 5 bases, leaving 16 bases between them. The CDR3 is 15 residues long. Germline V CDR1 and CDR2: MNHEY, SMNVEV (reference sequence).

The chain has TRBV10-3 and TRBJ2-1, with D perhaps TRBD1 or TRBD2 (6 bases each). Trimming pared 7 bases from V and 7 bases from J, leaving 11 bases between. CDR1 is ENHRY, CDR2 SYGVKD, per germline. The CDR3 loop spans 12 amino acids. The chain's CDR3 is CAIKTGANEQFF. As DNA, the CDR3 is TGTGCCATCAAGACGGGGGCGAATGAGCAGTTCTTC.

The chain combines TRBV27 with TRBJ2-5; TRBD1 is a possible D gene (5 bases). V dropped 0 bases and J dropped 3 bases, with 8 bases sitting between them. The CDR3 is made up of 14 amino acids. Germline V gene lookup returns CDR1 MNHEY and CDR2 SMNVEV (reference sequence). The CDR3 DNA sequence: TGTGCCAGCAGTTTATCGGCAGGGAAAGAGACCCAGTACTTC. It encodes CASSLSAGKETQYF.

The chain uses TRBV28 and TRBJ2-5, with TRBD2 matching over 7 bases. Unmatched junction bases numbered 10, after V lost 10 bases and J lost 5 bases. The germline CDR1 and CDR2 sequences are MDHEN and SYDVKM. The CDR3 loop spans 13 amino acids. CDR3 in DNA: TGTGCCATAATGGGGCGGGAGTTGGAGACCCAGTACTTC. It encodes CAIMGRELETQYF. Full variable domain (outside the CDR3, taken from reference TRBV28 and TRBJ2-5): DVKVTQSSRYLVKRTGEKVFLECVQDMDHENMFWYRQDPGLGLRLIYFSYDVKMKEKGDIPEGYSVSREKKERFSLILESASTNQTSMYLCAIMGRELETQYFGPGTRLLVL.

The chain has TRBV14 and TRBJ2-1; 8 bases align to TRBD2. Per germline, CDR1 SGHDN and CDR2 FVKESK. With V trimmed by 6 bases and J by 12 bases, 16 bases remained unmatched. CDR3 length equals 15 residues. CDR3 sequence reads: CASSRTGLGSGWQFF. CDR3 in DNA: TGTGCCAGCAGTCGTACGGGACTAGGTAGCGGGTGGCAGTTCTTC.

CDR3 amino acids: CASSLGRFSGSKNTGELFF. The CDR3 bases are TGTGCCAGCAGCTTAGGACGATTTTCTGGAAGCAAGAACACCGGGGAGCTGTTTTTT. The gene calls are TRBV7-6 and TRBJ2-2; D is unclear. CDR1 is SGHVS, CDR2 FNYEAQ, per germline. The ends were cut back, 1 base at V and 1 base at J, with 19 bases in the middle. The CDR3 loop spans 19 amino acids. Looking up the rest from reference TRBV7-6 and TRBJ2-2 gives the full variable domain: GAGVSQSPRYKVTKRGQDVALRCDPISGHVSLYWYRQALGQGPEFLTYFNYEAQQDKSGLPNDRFSAERPEGSISTLTIQRTEQRDSAMYRCASSLGRFSGSKNTGELFFGEGSRLTVL.

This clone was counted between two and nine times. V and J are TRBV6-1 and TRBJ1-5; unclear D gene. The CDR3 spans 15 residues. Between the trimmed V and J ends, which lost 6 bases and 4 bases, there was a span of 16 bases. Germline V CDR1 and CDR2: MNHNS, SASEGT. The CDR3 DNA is TGTGCCAGCAGGCCCGCTGGCCATTTAAATCAGCCCCAGCATTTT. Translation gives CASRPAGHLNQPQHF.

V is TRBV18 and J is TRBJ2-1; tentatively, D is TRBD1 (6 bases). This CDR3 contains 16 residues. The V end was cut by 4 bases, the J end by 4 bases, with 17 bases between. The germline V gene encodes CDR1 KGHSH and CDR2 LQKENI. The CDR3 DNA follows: TGTGCCAGCTCACGACAGGAAGGATCGGGATACAATGAGCAGTTCTTC. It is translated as CASSRQEGSGYNEQFF.

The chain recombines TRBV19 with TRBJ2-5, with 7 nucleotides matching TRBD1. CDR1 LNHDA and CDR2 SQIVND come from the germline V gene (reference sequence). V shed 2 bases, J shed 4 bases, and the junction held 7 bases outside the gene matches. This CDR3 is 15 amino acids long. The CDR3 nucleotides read TGTGCCAGTAGTATAACTGTGACAGGGATAGAGACCCAGTACTTC. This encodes CASSITVTGIETQYF.

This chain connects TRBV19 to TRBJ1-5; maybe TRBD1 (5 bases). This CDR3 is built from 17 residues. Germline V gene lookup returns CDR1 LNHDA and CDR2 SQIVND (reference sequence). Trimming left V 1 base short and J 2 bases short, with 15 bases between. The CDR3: CASSIAGTIPGNQPQHF. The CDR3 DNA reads TGTGCCAGTAGTATAGCTGGGACCATACCGGGCAATCAGCCCCAGCATTTT.

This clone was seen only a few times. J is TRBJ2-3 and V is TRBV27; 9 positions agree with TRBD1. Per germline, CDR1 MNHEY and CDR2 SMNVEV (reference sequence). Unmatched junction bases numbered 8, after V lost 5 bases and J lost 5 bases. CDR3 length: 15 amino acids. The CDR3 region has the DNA TGTGCCAGCAGTCTGAGTCCGGGACAGGGAGATACGCAGTATTTT. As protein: CASSLSPGQGDTQYF.

This CDR3 reads CASSRTLSTDTQYF. The CDR3 DNA reads TGTGCCAGCAGCCGGACACTCAGCACAGATACGCAGTATTTT. V is TRBV7-9 and J is TRBJ2-3; a possible D gene is TRBD1 (5 bases). Germline CDR1 is SEHNR and CDR2 is FQNEAQ (reference sequence). V lost 5 bases and J 0 bases, leaving 9 bases between the germline ends. The CDR3 covers 14 residues.

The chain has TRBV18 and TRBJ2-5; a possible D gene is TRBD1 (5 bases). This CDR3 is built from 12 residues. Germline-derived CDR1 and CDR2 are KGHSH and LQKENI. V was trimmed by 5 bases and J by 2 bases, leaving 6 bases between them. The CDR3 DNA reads TGTGCCAGCTCAAGACAGCAAGAGACCCAGTACTTC. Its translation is CASSRQQETQYF.

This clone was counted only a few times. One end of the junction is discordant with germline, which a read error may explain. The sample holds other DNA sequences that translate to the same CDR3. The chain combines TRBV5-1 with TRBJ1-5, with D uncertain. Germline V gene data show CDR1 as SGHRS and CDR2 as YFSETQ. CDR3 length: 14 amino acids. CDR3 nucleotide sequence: TGTGCCAGCAGCTTGCTTGGAGGGAATCAGCCCCAGCATTTT. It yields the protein CASSLLGGNQPQHF.

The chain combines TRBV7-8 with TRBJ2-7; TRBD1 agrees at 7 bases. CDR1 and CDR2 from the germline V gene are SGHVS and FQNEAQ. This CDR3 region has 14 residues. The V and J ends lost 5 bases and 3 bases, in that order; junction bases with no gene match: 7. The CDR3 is CASSPGTVIYEQYF. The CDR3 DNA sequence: TGTGCCAGCAGCCCCGGGACAGTGATCTACGAGCAGTACTTC. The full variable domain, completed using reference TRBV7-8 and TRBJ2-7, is GAGVSQSPRYKVAKRGQDVALRCDPISGHVSLFWYQQALGQGPEFLTYFQNEAQLDKSGLPSDRFFAERPEGSVSTLKIQRTQQEDSAVYLCASSPGTVIYEQYFGPGTRLTVT.

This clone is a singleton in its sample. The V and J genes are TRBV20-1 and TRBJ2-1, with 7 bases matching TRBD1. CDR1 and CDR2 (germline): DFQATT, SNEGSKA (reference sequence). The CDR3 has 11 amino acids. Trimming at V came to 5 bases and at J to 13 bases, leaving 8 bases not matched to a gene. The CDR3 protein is CSARQGSDQFF. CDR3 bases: TGCAGTGCTCGACAGGGTTCGGATCAGTTCTTC.

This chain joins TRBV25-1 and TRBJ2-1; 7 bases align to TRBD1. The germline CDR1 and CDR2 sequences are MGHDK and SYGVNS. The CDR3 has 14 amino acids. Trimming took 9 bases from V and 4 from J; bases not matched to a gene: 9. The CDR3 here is CASNRDRPYNEQFF. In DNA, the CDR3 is TGTGCCAGTAACCGGGACAGACCTTACAATGAGCAGTTCTTC.